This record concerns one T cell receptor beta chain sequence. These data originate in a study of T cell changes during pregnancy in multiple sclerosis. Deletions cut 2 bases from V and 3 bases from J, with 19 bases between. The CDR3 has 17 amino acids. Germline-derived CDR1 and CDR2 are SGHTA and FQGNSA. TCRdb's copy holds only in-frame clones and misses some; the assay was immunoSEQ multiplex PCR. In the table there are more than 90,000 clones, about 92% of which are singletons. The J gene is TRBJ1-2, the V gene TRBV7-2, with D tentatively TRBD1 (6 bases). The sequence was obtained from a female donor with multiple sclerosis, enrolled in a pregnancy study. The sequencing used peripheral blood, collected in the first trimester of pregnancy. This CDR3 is CASSLLSPTGFHYGYTF. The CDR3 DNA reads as TGTGCCAGCAGCTTATTATCACCGACAGGTTTTCACTATGGCTACACCTTC.